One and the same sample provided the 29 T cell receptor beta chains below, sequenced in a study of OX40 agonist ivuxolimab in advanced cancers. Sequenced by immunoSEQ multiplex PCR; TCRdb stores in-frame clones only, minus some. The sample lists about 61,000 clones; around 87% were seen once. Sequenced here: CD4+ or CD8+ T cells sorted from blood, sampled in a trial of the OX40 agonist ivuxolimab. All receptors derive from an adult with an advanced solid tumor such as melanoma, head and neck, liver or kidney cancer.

CDR3 bases: TGTGCCAGCAGCTCGGGAATCGGGACGGCTAGCTCCTACGAGCAGTACTTC. Amino acid sequence: CASSSGIGTASSYEQYF. This chain uses TRBV5-4 with TRBJ2-7; D is perhaps TRBD1 or TRBD2 (5 bases each). Deletions cut 3 bases from V and 0 bases from J, with 19 bases between. Germline loops: CDR1 SGHNT, CDR2 YYREEE (reference sequence). This CDR3 region has 17 residues. Drawing the rest from reference TRBV5-4 and TRBJ2-7, the complete variable domain is ETGVTQSPTHLIKTRGQQVTLRCSSQSGHNTVSWYQQALGQGPQFIFQYYREEENGRGNFPPRFSGLQFPNYSSELNVNALELDDSALYLCASSSGIGTASSYEQYFGPGTRLTVT.

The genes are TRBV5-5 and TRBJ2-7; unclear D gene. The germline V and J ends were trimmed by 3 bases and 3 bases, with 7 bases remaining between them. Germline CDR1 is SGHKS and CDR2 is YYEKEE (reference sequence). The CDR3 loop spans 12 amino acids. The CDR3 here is CASSSVFYEQYF. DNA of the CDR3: TGTGCCAGCAGCTCCGTCTTCTACGAGCAGTACTTC.

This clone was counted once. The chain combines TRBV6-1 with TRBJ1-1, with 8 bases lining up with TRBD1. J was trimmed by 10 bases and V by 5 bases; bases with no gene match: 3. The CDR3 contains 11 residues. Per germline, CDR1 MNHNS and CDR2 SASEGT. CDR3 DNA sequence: TGTGCCAGCAGTTTGGACAGGGTAGCTTTCTTT. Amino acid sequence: CASSLDRVAFF.

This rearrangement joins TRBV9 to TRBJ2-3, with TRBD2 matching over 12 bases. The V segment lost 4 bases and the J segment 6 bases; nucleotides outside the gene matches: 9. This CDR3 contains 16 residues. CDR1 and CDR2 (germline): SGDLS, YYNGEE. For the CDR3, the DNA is TGTGCCAGCAGCTCCCGACTAGCGGGGGTCGGGGATACGCAGTATTTT. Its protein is CASSSRLAGVGDTQYF.

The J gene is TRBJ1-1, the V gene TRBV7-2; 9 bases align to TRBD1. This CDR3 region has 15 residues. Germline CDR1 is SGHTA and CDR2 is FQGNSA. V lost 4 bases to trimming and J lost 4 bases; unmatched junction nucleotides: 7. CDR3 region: CASSSHRGLSTEAFF. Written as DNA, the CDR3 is TGTGCCAGCAGCTCCCACAGGGGGCTGAGCACTGAAGCTTTCTTT.

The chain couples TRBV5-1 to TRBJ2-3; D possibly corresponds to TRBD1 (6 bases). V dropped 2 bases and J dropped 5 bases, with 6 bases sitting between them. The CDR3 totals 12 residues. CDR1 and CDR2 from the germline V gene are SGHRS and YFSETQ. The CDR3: CASSLGGDTQYF. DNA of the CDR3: TGCGCCAGCAGCTTAGGGGGAGATACGCAGTATTTT.

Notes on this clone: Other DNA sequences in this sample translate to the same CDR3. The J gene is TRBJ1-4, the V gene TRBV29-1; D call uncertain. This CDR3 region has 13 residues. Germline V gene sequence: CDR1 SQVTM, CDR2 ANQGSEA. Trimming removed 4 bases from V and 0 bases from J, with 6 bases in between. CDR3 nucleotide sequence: TGCAGCGTTGGCGGTGCAACTAATGAAAAACTGTTTTTT. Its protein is CSVGGATNEKLFF. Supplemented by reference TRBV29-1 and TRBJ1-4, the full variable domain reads SAVISQKPSRDICQRGTSLTIQCQVDSQVTMMFWYRQQPGQSLTLIATANQGSEATYESGFVIDKFPISRPNLTFSTLTVSNMSPEDSSIYLCSVGGATNEKLFFGSGTQLSVL.

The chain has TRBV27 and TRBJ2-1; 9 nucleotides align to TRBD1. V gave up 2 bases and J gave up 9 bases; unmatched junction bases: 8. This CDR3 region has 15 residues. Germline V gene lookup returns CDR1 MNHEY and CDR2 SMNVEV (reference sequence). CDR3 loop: CASSLIGQGRSEQFF. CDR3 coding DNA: TGTGCCAGCAGTTTAATAGGACAGGGGCGAAGTGAGCAGTTCTTC.

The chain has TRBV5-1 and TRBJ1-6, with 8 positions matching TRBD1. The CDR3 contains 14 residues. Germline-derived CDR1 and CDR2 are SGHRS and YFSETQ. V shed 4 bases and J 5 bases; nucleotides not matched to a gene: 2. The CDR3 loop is CASSLTGDNSPLHF. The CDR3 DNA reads TGCGCCAGCAGCCTGACAGGGGATAATTCACCCCTCCACTTT. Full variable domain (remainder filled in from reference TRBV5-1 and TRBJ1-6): KAGVTQTPRYLIKTRGQQVTLSCSPISGHRSVSWYQQTPGQGLQFLFEYFSETQRNKGNFPGRFSGRQFSNSRSEMNVSTLELGDSALYLCASSLTGDNSPLHFGNGTRLTVT.

In DNA, the CDR3 is TGTGCCAGCAGCCAAGAGTTCCCCCTTGCTAACTATGGCTACACCTTC. It codes for CASSQEFPLANYGYTF. The rearrangement links TRBV4-2 to TRBJ1-2; D uncertain. The CDR3 contains 16 residues. Trimming removed 0 bases from V and 0 bases from J, with 11 bases in between. Per germline, CDR1 LGHNA and CDR2 YNFKEQ.

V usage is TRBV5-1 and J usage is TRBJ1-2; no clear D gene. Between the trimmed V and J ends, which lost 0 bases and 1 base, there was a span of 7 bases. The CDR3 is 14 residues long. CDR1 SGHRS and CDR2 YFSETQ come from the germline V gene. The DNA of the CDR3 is TGCGCCAGCAGCTTGGAGAGGTTTAACTATGGCTACACCTTC. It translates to CASSLERFNYGYTF.

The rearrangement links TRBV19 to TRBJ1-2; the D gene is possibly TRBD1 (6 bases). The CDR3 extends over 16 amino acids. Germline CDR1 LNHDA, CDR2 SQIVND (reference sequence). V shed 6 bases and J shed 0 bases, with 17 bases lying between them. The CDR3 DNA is TGTGCCAGTAGATTGGGACACCTACAAACTAACTATGGCTACACCTTC. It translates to CASRLGHLQTNYGYTF.

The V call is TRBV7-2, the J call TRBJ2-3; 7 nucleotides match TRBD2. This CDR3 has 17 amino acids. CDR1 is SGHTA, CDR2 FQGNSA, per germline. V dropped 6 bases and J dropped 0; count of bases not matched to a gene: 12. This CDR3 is CASRYSSGYRSTDTQYF. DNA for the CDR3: TGTGCCAGCAGGTATTCTAGCGGCTACAGGAGCACAGATACGCAGTATTTT.

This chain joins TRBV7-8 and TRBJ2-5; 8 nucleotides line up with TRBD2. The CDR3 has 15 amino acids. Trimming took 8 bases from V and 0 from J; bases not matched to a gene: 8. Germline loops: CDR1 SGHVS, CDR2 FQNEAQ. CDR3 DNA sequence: TGTGCCAGCCGCCCGCGGCGGGGGGACCAAGAGACCCAGTACTTC. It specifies CASRPRRGDQETQYF. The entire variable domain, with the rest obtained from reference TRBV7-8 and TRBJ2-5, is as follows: GAGVSQSPRYKVAKRGQDVALRCDPISGHVSLFWYQQALGQGPEFLTYFQNEAQLDKSGLPSDRFFAERPEGSVSTLKIQRTQQEDSAVYLCASRPRRGDQETQYFGPGTRLLVL.

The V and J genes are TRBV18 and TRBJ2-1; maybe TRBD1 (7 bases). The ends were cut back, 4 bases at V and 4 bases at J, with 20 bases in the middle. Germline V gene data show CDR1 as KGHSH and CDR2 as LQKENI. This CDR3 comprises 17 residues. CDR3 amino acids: CASSQAWGGTAYNEQFF. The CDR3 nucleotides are TGTGCCAGCTCACAGGCTTGGGGCGGGACAGCATACAATGAGCAGTTCTTC.

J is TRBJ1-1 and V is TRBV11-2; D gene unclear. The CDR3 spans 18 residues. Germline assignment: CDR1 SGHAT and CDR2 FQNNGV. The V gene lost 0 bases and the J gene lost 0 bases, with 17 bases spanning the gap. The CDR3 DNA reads TGTGCCAGCAGCTTAGATCTGTTAGTCGAGCTAATGAACACTGAAGCTTTCTTT. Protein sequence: CASSLDLLVELMNTEAFF.

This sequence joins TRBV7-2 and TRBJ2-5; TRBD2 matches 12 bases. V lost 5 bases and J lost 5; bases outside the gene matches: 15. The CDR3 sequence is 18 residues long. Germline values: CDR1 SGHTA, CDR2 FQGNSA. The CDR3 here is CASSPRPSGGGLGETQYF. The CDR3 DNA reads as TGTGCCAGCAGCCCGCGACCTAGCGGGGGGGGCCTGGGTGAGACCCAGTACTTC.

The CDR3 region has the DNA TGCGCCAGCACCATAACCCACTCGGACCCGAGGGGTGAAAAACTGTTTTTT. Translating gives CASTITHSDPRGEKLFF. The V gene is TRBV4-1, the J gene TRBJ1-4; TRBD1 might be the D (5 bases). V lost 7 bases to trimming and J lost 7 bases, with 25 bases between them. The CDR3 is made up of 17 amino acids. Germline CDR1 is MGHRA and CDR2 is YSYEKL.

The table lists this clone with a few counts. DNA for the CDR3: TGTGCCAGCTCACCTTCGACAGGGGGCACAGATACGCAGTATTTT. Its translation: CASSPSTGGTDTQYF. This chain links TRBV18 with TRBJ2-3; 8 positions agree with TRBD1. The CDR3 is 15 residues long. J gave up 1 base and V 3 bases, and 3 bases lay outside the gene matches. The germline V gene encodes CDR1 KGHSH and CDR2 LQKENI.

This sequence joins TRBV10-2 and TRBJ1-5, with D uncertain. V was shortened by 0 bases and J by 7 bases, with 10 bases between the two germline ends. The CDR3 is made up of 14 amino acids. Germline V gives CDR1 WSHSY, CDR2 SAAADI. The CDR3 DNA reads TGCGCCAGCAGTGAGTCTCGGGCGCGACAGCCCCAGCATTTT. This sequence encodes CASSESRARQPQHF.

The CDR3 region is CASTGTSTYEQYF. In nucleotides, the CDR3 is TGCGCCAGCACCGGGACTTCGACCTACGAGCAGTACTTC. This chain links TRBV4-1 with TRBJ2-7, with D possibly matching TRBD2 (6 bases). The CDR3 contains 13 residues. Between the trimmed V and J ends, which lost 7 bases and 2 bases, there was a span of 12 bases. Germline lookup yields CDR1 MGHRA and CDR2 YSYEKL.

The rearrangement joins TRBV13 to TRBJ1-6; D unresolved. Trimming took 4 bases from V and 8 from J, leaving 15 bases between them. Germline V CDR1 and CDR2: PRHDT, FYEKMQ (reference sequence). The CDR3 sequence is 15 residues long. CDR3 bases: TGTGCCAGCAGCTCAAGACTATTCATGGATTCACCCCTCCACTTT. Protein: CASSSRLFMDSPLHF.

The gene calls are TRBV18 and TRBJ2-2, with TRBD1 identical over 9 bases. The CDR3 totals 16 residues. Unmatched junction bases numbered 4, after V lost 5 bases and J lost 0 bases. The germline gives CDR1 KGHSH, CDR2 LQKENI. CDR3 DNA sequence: TGTGCCAGCTCATTCGGACAGGGGTCGAACACCGGGGAGCTGTTTTTT. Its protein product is CASSFGQGSNTGELFF.

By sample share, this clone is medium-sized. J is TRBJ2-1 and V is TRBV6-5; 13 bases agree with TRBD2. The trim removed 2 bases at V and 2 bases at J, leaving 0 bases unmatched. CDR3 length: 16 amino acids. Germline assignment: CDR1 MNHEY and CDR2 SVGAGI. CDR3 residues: CASSYTSGGAYNEQFF. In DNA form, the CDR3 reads TGTGCCAGCAGTTACACTAGCGGGGGGGCCTACAATGAGCAGTTCTTC.

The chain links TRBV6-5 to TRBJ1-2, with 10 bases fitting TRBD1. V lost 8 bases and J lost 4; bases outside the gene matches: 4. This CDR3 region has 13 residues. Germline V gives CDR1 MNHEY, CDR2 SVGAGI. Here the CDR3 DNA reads TGTGCCAGCCGGGGGACAGGGGCCTATGGCTACACCTTC. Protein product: CASRGTGAYGYTF.

Written as DNA, the CDR3 is TGTGCCAGCCAACTGGACATCTCGAACACCGGGGAGCTGTTTTTT. The encoded protein is CASQLDISNTGELFF. This chain links TRBV7-3 with TRBJ2-2, with D perhaps matching TRBD1 (5 bases). Germline V gene lookup returns CDR1 SGHTA and CDR2 FQGTGA. Deletions cut 8 bases from V and 0 bases from J, with 13 bases between. The CDR3 extends over 15 amino acids.

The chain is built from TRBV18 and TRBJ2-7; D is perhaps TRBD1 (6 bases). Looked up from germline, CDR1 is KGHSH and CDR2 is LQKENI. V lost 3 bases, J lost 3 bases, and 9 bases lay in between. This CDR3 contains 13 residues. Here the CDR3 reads CASSPGQDYEQYF. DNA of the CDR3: TGTGCCAGCTCACCGGGACAAGACTACGAGCAGTACTTC.

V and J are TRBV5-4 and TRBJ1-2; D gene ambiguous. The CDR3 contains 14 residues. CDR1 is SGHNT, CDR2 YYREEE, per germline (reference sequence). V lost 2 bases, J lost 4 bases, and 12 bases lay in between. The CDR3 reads CASSLGGLPYGYTF. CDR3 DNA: TGTGCCAGCAGCTTAGGTGGTCTCCCCTATGGCTACACCTTC.

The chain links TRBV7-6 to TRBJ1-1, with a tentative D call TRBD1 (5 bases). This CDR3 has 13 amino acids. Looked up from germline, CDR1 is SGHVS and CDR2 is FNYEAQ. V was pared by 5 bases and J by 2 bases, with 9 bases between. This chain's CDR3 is CASSATVNTEAFF. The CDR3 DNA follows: TGTGCCAGCAGCGCGACAGTTAACACTGAAGCTTTCTTT.